These T cell receptor beta chains were read from a single sample in a study of chemoradiotherapy in HPV16-positive cancers. The repertoire was sequenced with immunoSEQ multiplex PCR; TCRdb's copy has only in-frame clones and lacks some. The repertoire holds 15,000 to 20,000 clones, with around 70% as singletons. The sequences come from tumor tissue, collected from a patient who underwent chemoradiotherapy. The receptor source for this set is a human donor with HPV-associated anogenital cancer. CDR3s include the opening cysteine and the closing phenylalanine or tryptophan. The D gene is left open where the match is weak. Clone sizes are given selectively: once, few, many, or a class where the clone is expanded.

CDR3 protein: CASSDMVFNRAMNTEAFF
CDR3 DNA: TGTGCCAGCAGTGACATGGTATTCAACAGGGCGATGAACACTGAAGCTTTCTTT
D gene: NA
V gene: TRBV6-1
clone size: medium-sized
J gene: TRBJ1-1
CDR3 length: 18

CDR3 protein: CAISESTRAGQYEQYF
CDR3 DNA: TGTGCCATCAGTGAGTCGACAAGGGCAGGGCAGTACGAGCAGTACTTC
D gene: NA
V gene: TRBV10-3
clone size: NA
J gene: TRBJ2-7
CDR3 length: 16

CDR3 protein: CASSEDFGELFF
CDR3 DNA: TGCGCCAGCTCCGAGGATTTCGGGGAGCTGTTTTTT
D gene: NA
V gene: TRBV5-1
clone size: once
J gene: TRBJ2-2
CDR3 length: 12

CDR3 protein: CASSFRTSGDNEQFF
CDR3 DNA: TGCGCCAGCAGCTTTCGGACTAGCGGGGACAATGAGCAGTTCTTC
D gene: TRBD2
V gene: TRBV5-1
clone size: NA
J gene: TRBJ2-1
CDR3 length: 15

CDR3 protein: CASSLAIAKNIQYF
CDR3 DNA: TGTGCCAGCAGCTTAGCCATAGCCAAAAACATTCAGTACTTC
D gene: NA
V gene: TRBV11-2
clone size: NA
J gene: TRBJ2-4
CDR3 length: 14

CDR3 protein: CASSLELAGSGTDTQYF
CDR3 DNA: TGCGCCAGCAGCTTGGAACTAGCGGGGAGCGGCACAGATACGCAGTATTTT
D gene: TRBD2
V gene: TRBV5-1
clone size: NA
J gene: TRBJ2-3
CDR3 length: 17

CDR3 protein: CASSQRGQGQATEAFF
CDR3 DNA: TGTGCCAGCAGCCAAAGGGGGCAGGGTCAGGCCACTGAAGCTTTCTTT
D gene: TRBD1
V gene: TRBV16
clone size: few
J gene: TRBJ1-1
CDR3 length: 16

CDR3 protein: CASSLGRDRANYGYTF
CDR3 DNA: TGTGCCAGCAGTTTAGGACGGGACAGGGCTAACTATGGCTACACCTTC
D gene: TRBD1
V gene: TRBV28
clone size: NA
J gene: TRBJ1-2
CDR3 length: 16

CDR3 protein: CASTRRSGLNSNQPQHF
CDR3 DNA: TGTGCCAGTACTCGGAGAAGTGGGCTGAATAGCAATCAGCCCCAGCATTTT
D gene: NA
V gene: TRBV19
clone size: NA
J gene: TRBJ1-5
CDR3 length: 17

CDR3 protein: CASSSRLASFEKGQYF
CDR3 DNA: TGTGCCAGCAGCTCGAGACTAGCGTCGTTCGAGAAGGGCCAGTACTTC
D gene: TRBD2
V gene: TRBV7-2
clone size: few
J gene: TRBJ2-5
CDR3 length: 16

CDR3 protein: CASSLAGWGNTEAFF
CDR3 DNA: TGTGCCAGCAGCTTGGCGGGTTGGGGGAACACTGAAGCTTTCTTT
D gene: NA
V gene: TRBV5-5
clone size: NA
J gene: TRBJ1-1
CDR3 length: 15

CDR3 protein: CASSIQGSSGTYEQYF
CDR3 DNA: TGTGCCAGTAGTATTCAGGGGTCTAGCGGGACCTACGAGCAGTACTTC
D gene: TRBD2
V gene: TRBV19
clone size: NA
J gene: TRBJ2-7
CDR3 length: 16

CDR3 protein: CASSPGGRGLFYNEQFF
CDR3 DNA: TGTGCCAGCAGCCCAGGGGGGAGGGGACTATTCTACAATGAGCAGTTCTTC
D gene: NA
V gene: TRBV7-9
clone size: NA
J gene: TRBJ2-1
CDR3 length: 17

CDR3 protein: CASSLLQGNEQYF
CDR3 DNA: TGTGCCAGCAGCTTATTGCAGGGGAACGAGCAGTACTTC
D gene: NA
V gene: TRBV5-4
clone size: NA
J gene: TRBJ2-7
CDR3 length: 13

CDR3 protein: CASSTGTVTYEQYF
CDR3 DNA: TGCGCCAGCAGCACCGGGACGGTGACCTACGAGCAGTACTTC
D gene: NA
V gene: TRBV5-1
clone size: NA
J gene: TRBJ2-7
CDR3 length: 14

CDR3 protein: CASSIRPQTNTEAFF
CDR3 DNA: TGTGCCAGCAGCATCCGGCCACAGACTAACACTGAAGCTTTCTTT
D gene: NA
V gene: TRBV21-1
clone size: NA
J gene: TRBJ1-1
CDR3 length: 15

CDR3 protein: CASSFSGISTDTQYF
CDR3 DNA: TGTGCCAGCAGCTTTAGCGGAATCAGCACAGATACGCAGTATTTT
D gene: NA
V gene: TRBV7-2
clone size: once
J gene: TRBJ2-3
CDR3 length: 15

CDR3 protein: CASSLAVDRYSNQPQHF
CDR3 DNA: TGTGCCAGCAGTTTGGCGGTGGATCGTTATAGCAATCAGCCCCAGCATTTT
D gene: NA
V gene: TRBV28
clone size: few
J gene: TRBJ1-5
CDR3 length: 17

CDR3 protein: CASSFGVTPQPQHF
CDR3 DNA: TGTGCCAGCAGCTTTGGGGTGACACCTCAGCCCCAGCATTTT
D gene: NA
V gene: TRBV7-2
clone size: NA
J gene: TRBJ1-5
CDR3 length: 14

CDR3 protein: CASSPDRGRDTQYF
CDR3 DNA: TGTGCCAGCAGTCCAGACAGGGGGAGGGATACGCAGTATTTT
D gene: TRBD1
V gene: TRBV27
clone size: few
J gene: TRBJ2-3
CDR3 length: 14

CDR3 protein: CASSQTGGPHEQYF
CDR3 DNA: TGTGCCAGCTCACAGACGGGGGGGCCCCACGAGCAGTACTTC
D gene: TRBD2
V gene: TRBV18
clone size: NA
J gene: TRBJ2-7
CDR3 length: 14

CDR3 protein: CASSPTPANYGYTF
CDR3 DNA: TGTGCCAGCAGCCCGACACCAGCTAACTATGGCTACACCTTC
D gene: NA
V gene: TRBV9
clone size: medium-sized
J gene: TRBJ1-2
CDR3 length: 14

CDR3 protein: CASSPGTQNEQFF
CDR3 DNA: TGTGCCAGCAGCCCGGGGACTCAAAATGAGCAGTTCTTC
D gene: NA
V gene: TRBV7-6
clone size: NA
J gene: TRBJ2-1
CDR3 length: 13

CDR3 protein: CASSVEGAFIYGYTF
CDR3 DNA: TGTGCCAGCAGTGTAGAGGGGGCTTTCATCTATGGCTACACCTTC
D gene: TRBD1
V gene: TRBV6-1
clone size: NA
J gene: TRBJ1-2
CDR3 length: 15

CDR3 protein: CASTPRVITEAFF
CDR3 DNA: TGTGCCAGCACACCCAGGGTGATCACTGAAGCTTTCTTT
D gene: NA
V gene: TRBV6-1
clone size: NA
J gene: TRBJ1-1
CDR3 length: 13

CDR3 protein: CAWSQRRVDTQHF
CDR3 DNA: TGTGCCTGGAGCCAGAGGCGTGTGGACACCCAGCATTTT
D gene: NA
V gene: TRBV30
clone size: NA
J gene: TRBJ1-5
CDR3 length: 13

CDR3 protein: CASSGVLNTEAFF
CDR3 DNA: TGTGCCAGCAGTGGAGTCCTGAACACTGAAGCTTTCTTT
D gene: NA
V gene: TRBV6-1
clone size: NA
J gene: TRBJ1-1
CDR3 length: 13

CDR3 protein: CASSYSRERVPEAFF
CDR3 DNA: TGTGCCAGCAGTTACTCGAGGGAACGTGTGCCCGAAGCTTTCTTT
D gene: NA
V gene: TRBV6-6
clone size: NA
J gene: TRBJ1-1
CDR3 length: 15

CDR3 protein: CASSLKEGNTIYF
CDR3 DNA: TGTGCCAGCAGCTTAAAGGAAGGAAACACCATATATTTT
D gene: NA
V gene: TRBV7-9
clone size: NA
J gene: TRBJ1-3
CDR3 length: 13

CDR3 protein: CAISDFKGEQFF
CDR3 DNA: TGTGCCATCAGTGACTTCAAGGGTGAGCAGTTCTTC
D gene: NA
V gene: TRBV10-3
clone size: NA
J gene: TRBJ2-1
CDR3 length: 12

CDR3 protein: CASSLAPSGANVLTF
CDR3 DNA: TGTGCCAGCAGCTTAGCCCCTTCTGGGGCCAACGTCCTGACTTTC
D gene: NA
V gene: TRBV7-6
clone size: NA
J gene: TRBJ2-6
CDR3 length: 15